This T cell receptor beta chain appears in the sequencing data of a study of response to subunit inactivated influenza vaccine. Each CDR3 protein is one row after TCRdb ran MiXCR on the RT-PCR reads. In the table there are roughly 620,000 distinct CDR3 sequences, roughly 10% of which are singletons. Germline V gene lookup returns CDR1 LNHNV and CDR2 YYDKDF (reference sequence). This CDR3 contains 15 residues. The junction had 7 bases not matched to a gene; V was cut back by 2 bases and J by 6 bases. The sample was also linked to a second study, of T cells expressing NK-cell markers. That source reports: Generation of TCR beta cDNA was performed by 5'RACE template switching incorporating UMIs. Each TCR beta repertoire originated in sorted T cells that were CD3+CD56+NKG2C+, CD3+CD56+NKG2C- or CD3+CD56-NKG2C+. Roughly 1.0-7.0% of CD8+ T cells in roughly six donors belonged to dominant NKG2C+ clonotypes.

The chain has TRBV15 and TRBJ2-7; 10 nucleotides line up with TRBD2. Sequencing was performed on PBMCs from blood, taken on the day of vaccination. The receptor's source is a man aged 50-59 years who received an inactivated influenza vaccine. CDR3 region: CATSRRPGLAFEQYF. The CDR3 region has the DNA TGTGCCACCAGCAGAAGACCGGGACTAGCGTTCGAGCAGTACTTC.